The rows below give T cell receptor beta chains drawn from one sample of a study of blood T cells in healthy people across ages. TCRdb passed the 5' RACE reads through MiXCR, listing each CDR3 protein once. Counted here are over a million distinct CDR3 sequences, 20% to 25% occurring once; the ten biggest clones make up around 0.75%. These data were also filed under a second study, of T cells of mothers and their children.

Material: blood. The source of these receptors is a girl between 2 and 10 years old in good health. Each CDR3 is given with its conserved first and last residue. The order of the fields is J gene, clone size, D gene, V gene, CDR3 length, CDR3 protein, CDR3 DNA. The D gene is left open where the match is weak. Size is stated for part of the rows, as once, few or many counts, or as a class when the clone is expanded.

J: TRBJ2-7
size: NA
D: NA
V: TRBV9
length: 14
CDR3: CASSVDGGTYEQYF
DNA: TGTGCCAGCAGCGTAGACGGCGGGACCTACGAGCAGTACTTC

J: TRBJ2-7
size: few
D: NA
V: TRBV4-2
length: 15
CDR3: CASSQGPGLIYEQYF
DNA: TGTGCCAGCAGCCAAGGTCCGGGACTTATCTACGAGCAGTACTTC

J: TRBJ1-3
size: NA
D: NA
V: TRBV6-1
length: 15
CDR3: CASSVDSFSGNTIYF
DNA: TGTGCCAGCAGTGTGGACAGTTTCTCTGGAAACACCATATATTTT

J: TRBJ1-1
size: few
D: NA
V: TRBV7-2
length: 14
CDR3: CASSWSGQITEAFF
DNA: TGTGCCAGCAGCTGGTCGGGGCAGATCACTGAAGCTTTCTTT

J: TRBJ2-7
size: NA
D: TRBD2
V: TRBV12-5
length: 12
CDR3: CATRDYSYEQYF
DNA: TGTGCGACAAGGGACTATTCATACGAGCAGTACTTC

J: TRBJ1-2
size: once
D: TRBD1
V: TRBV27
length: 16
CDR3: CASSLSPGTANYGYTF
DNA: TGTGCCAGCAGTTTATCGCCCGGGACAGCCAACTATGGCTACACCTTC

J: TRBJ1-2
size: few
D: NA
V: TRBV28
length: 13
CDR3: CASSHPGLYGYTF
DNA: TGTGCCAGCAGTCACCCGGGGCTCTATGGCTACACCTTC

J: TRBJ2-5
size: few
D: NA
V: TRBV5-1
length: 13
CDR3: CASSPGQIGTQYF
DNA: TGCGCCAGCAGCCCGGGCCAAATCGGTACCCAATACTTC

J: TRBJ2-3
size: NA
D: NA
V: TRBV5-1
length: 16
CDR3: CASSLLAAPVTDTQYF
DNA: TGCGCCAGCAGCTTGCTGGCGGCCCCAGTCACAGATACGCAGTATTTT

J: TRBJ2-7
size: NA
D: NA
V: TRBV4-3
length: 15
CDR3: CASSQVPVGSYEQYF
DNA: TGCGCCAGCAGCCAAGTACCGGTAGGATCCTACGAGCAGTACTTC

J: TRBJ1-1
size: few
D: NA
V: TRBV12-3/TRBV12-4
length: 12
CDR3: CASSDQDTEAFF
DNA: TGTGCCAGCAGTGATCAAGACACTGAAGCTTTCTTT

J: TRBJ1-1
size: NA
D: NA
V: TRBV6-5
length: 12
CDR3: CASSSAGLGAFF
DNA: TGTGCCAGCAGTTCTGCGGGGTTGGGAGCTTTCTTT

J: TRBJ2-7
size: NA
D: TRBD2
V: TRBV9
length: 14
CDR3: CASSAAGASYEQYF
DNA: TGTGCCAGCAGCGCAGCGGGAGCCAGCTACGAGCAGTACTTC

J: TRBJ2-7
size: NA
D: TRBD2
V: TRBV3-1
length: 13
CDR3: CASTATSNYEQYF
DNA: TGTGCCAGCACCGCGACTAGCAACTACGAGCAGTACTTC

J: TRBJ1-2
size: NA
D: TRBD1
V: TRBV7-9
length: 14
CDR3: CASSAGTANYGYTF
DNA: TGTGCCAGCAGCGCCGGGACAGCTAACTATGGCTACACCTTC

J: TRBJ1-6
size: NA
D: NA
V: TRBV3-1
length: 15
CDR3: CASSQGRVRGSPLHF
DNA: TGTGCCAGCAGCCAAGGGCGGGTGAGGGGTTCACCCCTCCACTTT

J: TRBJ2-6
size: NA
D: NA
V: TRBV10-3
length: 15
CDR3: CAISESHSGANVLTF
DNA: TGTGCCATCAGTGAGTCGCACTCTGGGGCCAACGTCCTGACTTTC

J: TRBJ2-1
size: NA
D: NA
V: TRBV6-2/TRBV6-3
length: 13
CDR3: CASSYYSYNEQFF
DNA: TGTGCCAGCAGTTACTACTCCTACAATGAGCAGTTCTTC

J: TRBJ2-1
size: NA
D: TRBD2
V: TRBV2
length: 14
CDR3: CASRRTSSYNEQFF
DNA: TGTGCCAGCAGAAGGACTAGCTCCTACAATGAGCAGTTCTTC

J: TRBJ2-1
size: few
D: NA
V: TRBV12-3/TRBV12-4
length: 14
CDR3: CASRTGHSYNEQFF
DNA: TGTGCCAGCAGGACGGGGCACTCCTACAATGAGCAGTTCTTC

J: TRBJ1-2
size: NA
D: NA
V: TRBV27
length: 16
CDR3: CACSPWGVQGRYGYTF
DNA: TGTGCCTGCAGTCCCTGGGGAGTGCAGGGAAGATACGGCTACACCTTC

J: TRBJ2-1
size: few
D: NA
V: TRBV4-1
length: 14
CDR3: CASSRYYGASEQFF
DNA: TGCGCCAGCAGCCGATATTACGGGGCCAGTGAGCAGTTCTTC

J: TRBJ2-2
size: NA
D: NA
V: TRBV18
length: 17
CDR3: CASSPITSGLNTGELFF
DNA: TGTGCCAGCTCACCGATTACCTCAGGGTTGAACACCGGGGAGCTGTTTTTT

J: TRBJ1-3
size: NA
D: NA
V: TRBV21-1
length: 15
CDR3: CASNPQDHNGNTIYF
DNA: TGTGCCAGCAACCCGCAAGATCATAATGGAAACACCATATATTTT

J: TRBJ2-1
size: few
D: NA
V: TRBV29-1
length: 14
CDR3: CSVEEGTASGEQFF
DNA: TGCAGCGTTGAAGAGGGGACTGCATCGGGTGAGCAGTTCTTC

J: TRBJ2-3
size: NA
D: NA
V: TRBV7-2
length: 15
CDR3: CASSLKGAGADTQYF
DNA: TGTGCCAGCAGCTTAAAGGGCGCCGGTGCAGATACGCAGTATTTT

J: TRBJ2-1
size: NA
D: TRBD2
V: TRBV12-3/TRBV12-4
length: 11
CDR3: CASSRTRGLFF
DNA: TGTGCCAGCAGCCGGACTAGAGGGCTGTTCTTC

J: TRBJ1-1
size: few
D: NA
V: TRBV5-1
length: 13
CDR3: CASSPWFNTEAFF
DNA: TGCGCCAGCAGCCCCTGGTTTAACACTGAAGCTTTCTTT

J: TRBJ2-7
size: few
D: NA
V: TRBV21-1
length: 13
CDR3: CASAYAGAYEQYF
DNA: TGTGCCAGCGCCTATGCCGGGGCTTACGAGCAGTACTTC

J: TRBJ2-1
size: NA
D: NA
V: TRBV7-2
length: 16
CDR3: CASSSPLGVSYNEQFF
DNA: TGTGCCAGCAGCTCTCCACTCGGGGTCTCCTACAATGAGCAGTTCTTC

J: TRBJ2-5
size: few
D: NA
V: TRBV25-1
length: 14
CDR3: CASSDSSRAKTQYF
DNA: TGTGCCAGCAGTGATTCTTCACGCGCGAAGACCCAGTACTTC

J: TRBJ1-2
size: NA
D: TRBD1
V: TRBV6-2/TRBV6-3
length: 15
CDR3: CASSYAGGIVYGYTF
DNA: TGTGCCAGCAGTTATGCAGGGGGGATCGTCTATGGCTACACCTTC

J: TRBJ2-3
size: NA
D: NA
V: TRBV9
length: 16
CDR3: CASSVEISPSTDTQYF
DNA: TGTGCCAGCAGCGTAGAGATCTCCCCTAGCACAGATACGCAGTATTTT

J: TRBJ1-1
size: NA
D: TRBD1
V: TRBV28
length: 17
CDR3: CASSPSTPDRAMGEAFF
DNA: TGTGCCAGCAGTCCCTCTACTCCAGACAGGGCAATGGGCGAGGCTTTCTTT